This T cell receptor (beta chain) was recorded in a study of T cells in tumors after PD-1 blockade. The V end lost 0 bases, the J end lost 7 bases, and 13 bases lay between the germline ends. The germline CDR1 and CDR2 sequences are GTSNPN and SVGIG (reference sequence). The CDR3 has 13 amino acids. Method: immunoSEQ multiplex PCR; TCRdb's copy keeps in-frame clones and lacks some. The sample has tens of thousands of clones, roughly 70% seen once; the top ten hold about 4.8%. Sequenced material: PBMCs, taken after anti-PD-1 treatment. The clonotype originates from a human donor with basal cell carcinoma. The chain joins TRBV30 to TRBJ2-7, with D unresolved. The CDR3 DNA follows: TGTGCCTGGAGTGTAAGGGTTTCAGGTGAGCAGTACTTC. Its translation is CAWSVRVSGEQYF. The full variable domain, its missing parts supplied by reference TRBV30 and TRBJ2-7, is SQTIHQWPATLVQPVGSPLSLECTVEGTSNPNLYWYRQAAGRGLQLLFYSVGIGQISSEVPQNLSASRPQDRQFILSSKKLLLSDSGFYLCAWSVRVSGEQYFGPGTRLTVT.